This T cell receptor (beta chain) was sequenced during a study of vaccination and CD4 T cells after COVID-19. Study-wide context: Vaccination of participants consisted of two doses of either BNT162b2 or mRNA-1273 vaccine. Median time from COVID diagnosis to post-COVID sampling was 101 days (35 to 161). Controls had a CEFX pool, an HIV-1 Nef pool, or no peptide added.

This sample's treatment: roughly ten-day PBMC culture with coronavirus spike peptide pools or control peptides (ViraFEST assay). In this sample, this clonotype turned up a few times. Its antigen is undetermined. V lost 3 bases, J lost 6 bases, and 20 bases lay in between. CDR1 is MNHEY and CDR2 is SVGEGT in the germline V gene. The CDR3 extends over 16 amino acids. Sequencing of the DNA from cultured CD4+ T cells was carried out with the Oncomine TCR Beta short-read assay. Via MiXCR, TCRdb re-called the PCR reads, giving one row per CDR3 protein. The sample gives around 19,000 distinct CDR3 sequences, around 38% of which show up once; approximately 18% is in the top ten.

The sample consisted of CD4+ T cells from blood, cultured in vitro, taken before SARS-CoV-2 vaccination. The TCR sequence derives from a human donor who received a COVID-19 vaccine. The V call is TRBV6-2 or TRBV6-3, the J call TRBJ1-2, with a weak D call TRBD1 (5 bases). CDR3 nucleotides: TGTGCCAGCAGTTATGTTGGGACCCCACCCCGGGATGGCTACACCTTC. It codes for CASSYVGTPPRDGYTF.